This TCR beta chain is drawn from a study of blood T cell repertoires in COVID-19. Study-level information: COVID-19 samples, acute and convalescent, were from the United States, Italy and Spain. Sample material is recorded as cDNA or gDNA derived from T cells, B-cell-depleted T cells, or PBMCs.

Sequencing used immunoSEQ multiplex PCR; TCRdb keeps in-frame clones, though not all of them. Among approximately 90,000 clones, 75% to 90% were seen once, and the ten largest hold about 19%. The CDR3 runs to 19 residues. The germline gives CDR1 LNHNV, CDR2 YYDKDF (reference sequence). Losses at the gene ends were 1 base for V and 3 bases for J; bases not matched to a gene: 13. The sequence was obtained from a woman of 80 years or more with acute or convalescent COVID-19. Sequencing was performed on peripheral blood. This chain connects TRBV15 to TRBJ2-7; TRBD2 matches 12 bases. CDR3 amino acids: CATSRAVLAGGPGGYEQYF. CDR3 in DNA: TGTGCCACCAGCAGAGCGGTCCTAGCGGGAGGGCCCGGTGGCTACGAGCAGTACTTC. The full variable domain, with the rest looked up from reference TRBV15 and TRBJ2-7, is DAMVIQNPRYQVTQFGKPVTLSCSQTLNHNVMYWYQQKSSQAPKLLFHYYDKDFNNEADTPDNFQSRRPNTSFCFLDIRSPGLGDTAMYLCATSRAVLAGGPGGYEQYFGPGTRLTVT.